These 17 T cell receptor beta chains came from one sample sequenced in a study of T cell repertoires in cytomegalovirus infection. No cognate antigen is known for these TCRs. TCRdb independently ran MiXCR on the reads; one entry per CDR3 protein. The data show a few hundred thousand distinct CDR3 sequences, around 29% seen once. The input for sequencing was cultured PBMCs, taken from culture after CMV antigen stimulation. The origin of the receptors is a human donor in good health (CMV status not recorded). Some clones in this sample may be carry-over from other donors' samples.

This clonotype was observed a few times. The J gene is TRBJ2-1, the V gene TRBV25-1; tentatively, D is TRBD1 or TRBD2 (6 bases each). The CDR3 runs 13 residues. Trimming pared 10 bases from V and 3 bases from J, leaving 13 bases between. Germline V gives CDR1 MGHDK, CDR2 SYGVNS. CDR3 loop: CATSGASYNEQFF. For the CDR3, the DNA is TGTGCCACCTCGGGGGCTAGCTACAATGAGCAGTTCTTC.

The J gene is TRBJ1-1, the V gene TRBV7-6; D might be TRBD1 (5 bases). Germline loops: CDR1 SGHVS, CDR2 FNYEAQ. The V end was cut by 8 bases, the J end by 2 bases, with 12 bases between. This CDR3 is 13 amino acids long. DNA of the CDR3: TGTGCCAGCGGACGGGACTTTAACACTGAAGCTTTCTTT. It translates to CASGRDFNTEAFF.

This clonotype has a handful of counts. The V and J genes are TRBV7-2 and TRBJ2-7; 8 nucleotides align to TRBD2. CDR1 SGHTA and CDR2 FQGNSA come from the germline V gene. The junction had 5 bases not matched to a gene; V was cut back by 4 bases and J by 6 bases. The CDR3 is made up of 13 amino acids. The CDR3 bases are TGTGCCAGCAGCTCGGGACTAGGAGGCGAGCAGTACTTC. Encoded protein: CASSSGLGGEQYF.

The chain employs TRBV12-5 and TRBJ1-5; D is unclear. CDR1 LGHNT and CDR2 FRNRAP come from the germline V gene. V gave up 4 bases and J gave up 2 bases, with 9 bases separating them. CDR3 length: 14 amino acids. Here the CDR3 DNA reads TGTGCTAGTGGTTCTGGACTTGGCAATCAGCCCCAGCATTTT. This gives the protein CASGSGLGNQPQHF. Drawing the rest from reference TRBV12-5 and TRBJ1-5, the complete variable domain is DARVTQTPRHKVTEMGQEVTMRCQPILGHNTVFWYRQTMMQGLELLAYFRNRAPLDDSGMPKDRFSAEMPDATLATLKIQPSEPRDSAVYFCASGSGLGNQPQHFGDGTRLSIL.

This clonotype was seen repeatedly, ten times or more. J is TRBJ2-5 and V is TRBV7-2; D call uncertain. V was trimmed by 5 bases and J by 5 bases, leaving 9 bases between them. Germline assignment: CDR1 SGHTA and CDR2 FQGNSA. The CDR3 is made up of 12 amino acids. The DNA of the CDR3 is TGTGCCAGCAGCCCGCAAGGGGAGACCCAGTACTTC. This translates into CASSPQGETQYF.

This rearrangement joins TRBV7-3 to TRBJ2-3; 9 bases are shared with TRBD2. The CDR3 spans 14 residues. With V trimmed by 4 bases and J by 6 bases, 5 bases remained unmatched. Germline V lookup: CDR1 SGHTA, CDR2 FQGTGA. The CDR3 region has the DNA TGTGCCAGCAGCTCCATAGCGGGAGCCGATACGCAGTATTTT. Its protein product is CASSSIAGADTQYF.

This clonotype was seen a handful of times. The CDR3 sequence: CASSSRGADTQYF. CDR3 nucleotides: TGTGCCAGCAGCTCCCGGGGGGCGGATACGCAGTATTTT. This chain connects TRBV7-8 to TRBJ2-3, with D tentatively TRBD2 (7 bases). CDR3 size: 13 residues. Trimming removed 4 bases from V and 6 bases from J, with 11 bases in between. CDR1 is SGHVS, CDR2 FQNEAQ, per germline.

The chain uses TRBV5-1 and TRBJ2-1, with D tentatively TRBD2 (6 bases). The CDR3 consists of 14 residues. Trimming removed 0 bases at V and 7 bases at J, with 11 bases between. The V gene's germline CDR1 is SGHRS and CDR2 YFSETQ. CDR3 DNA sequence: TGCGCCAGCAGCTTGGGCGGGATTAGAAATGAGCAGTTCTTC. It translates to CASSLGGIRNEQFF. Full variable domain (missing parts from reference TRBV5-1 and TRBJ2-1): KAGVTQTPRYLIKTRGQQVTLSCSPISGHRSVSWYQQTPGQGLQFLFEYFSETQRNKGNFPGRFSGRQFSNSRSEMNVSTLELGDSALYLCASSLGGIRNEQFFGPGTRLTVL.

The V gene is TRBV11-2, the J gene TRBJ1-1; D is unresolved. Germline values: CDR1 SGHAT, CDR2 FQNNGV. Trimming cost V 3 bases and J 3 bases, with 5 bases left between them. CDR3 length: 12 residues. CDR3 sequence (DNA): TGTGCCAGCAGCTTTAGCTACACTGAAGCTTTCTTT. The encoded protein is CASSFSYTEAFF.

The sample holds a few counts of this clonotype. This chain links TRBV12-3 or TRBV12-4 with TRBJ1-1; no firm D call. V was shortened by 3 bases and J by 8 bases, with 13 bases between the two germline ends. The CDR3 sequence is 13 residues long. CDR3: CASSFRGLPEAFF. The CDR3 nucleotides read TGTGCCAGCAGTTTTCGTGGACTCCCGGAAGCTTTCTTT.

This clonotype was observed many times. This sequence joins TRBV24-1 and TRBJ2-3, with 11 positions matching TRBD2. The trim removed 5 bases at V and 4 bases at J, leaving 4 bases unmatched. CDR1 is KGHDR, CDR2 SFDVKD, per germline. CDR3 length: 15 amino acids. The DNA for the CDR3 is TGTGCCACCAGTGTTACTAGCGGGAGCCCAGATACGCAGTATTTT. It encodes CATSVTSGSPDTQYF.

The rearrangement uses TRBV19 and TRBJ2-7; the D is unclear. The germline V and J ends were trimmed by 5 bases and 0 bases, with 14 bases remaining between them. The CDR3 loop spans 15 amino acids. Per germline, CDR1 LNHDA and CDR2 SQIVND (reference sequence). In DNA, the CDR3 is TGTGCCAGTAGTCCCCGCCCGCAGTCCTCCTACGAGCAGTACTTC. Protein product: CASSPRPQSSYEQYF. Full variable domain (outside the CDR3, taken from reference TRBV19 and TRBJ2-7): DGGITQSPKYLFRKEGQNVTLSCEQNLNHDAMYWYRQDPGQGLRLIYYSQIVNDFQKGDIAEGYSVSREKKESFPLTVTSAQKNPTAFYLCASSPRPQSSYEQYFGPGTRLTVT.

Turning to this clonotype: Compared with germline, one end of the junction differs, possibly owing to a read error. This rearrangement joins TRBV6-6 to TRBJ2-4; D possibly corresponds to TRBD1 (5 bases). The CDR3 loop spans 14 amino acids. Germline V gene data show CDR1 as MNHNY and CDR2 as SVGAGI (reference sequence). DNA of the CDR3: TGTGCCACCAGTTCCGACAGACCCAAAAACATTCAGTACTTC. This encodes CATSSDRPKNIQYF.

The chain employs TRBV6-2 or TRBV6-3 and TRBJ1-4; the match to TRBD1 covers 8 bases. V dropped 2 bases and J dropped 6; count of bases not matched to a gene: 5. CDR1 and CDR2 (germline): MNHEY, SVGEGT. The CDR3 is made up of 15 amino acids. The CDR3 region has the DNA TGTGCCAGCAGTTACGGTCGGGGACAGGATGAAAAACTGTTTTTT. Amino acid sequence: CASSYGRGQDEKLFF.

This chain joins TRBV19 and TRBJ2-3, with a tentative D call TRBD1 (5 bases). The V end was cut by 3 bases, the J end by 0 bases, with 7 bases between. The CDR3 runs to 14 residues. Germline CDR1 reads LNHDA; CDR2 reads SQIVND (reference sequence). The CDR3 coding sequence is TGTGCCAGTAGTATCCCAGGGAGCACAGATACGCAGTATTTT. Encoded protein: CASSIPGSTDTQYF.

The chain employs TRBV20-1 and TRBJ1-5; D unclear. The V gene lost 3 bases and the J gene lost 4 bases, with 13 bases spanning the gap. Germline values: CDR1 DFQATT, CDR2 SNEGSKA (reference sequence). This CDR3 spans 14 amino acids. CDR3 nucleotide sequence: TGCAGTGCTAGTGAGGCTAACACTAATCAGCCCCAGCATTTT. Its protein is CSASEANTNQPQHF.

V and J are TRBV24-1 and TRBJ2-5; D might be TRBD1 (7 bases). The CDR3 loop spans 17 amino acids. Trimming shortened V by 2 bases and J by 5 bases, and 20 bases separated the two germline ends. Germline V CDR1 and CDR2: KGHDR, SFDVKD. The CDR3 is CATSDSIPDRDFETQYF. CDR3 DNA sequence: TGTGCCACCAGTGATTCCATACCCGACAGGGACTTTGAGACCCAGTACTTC.